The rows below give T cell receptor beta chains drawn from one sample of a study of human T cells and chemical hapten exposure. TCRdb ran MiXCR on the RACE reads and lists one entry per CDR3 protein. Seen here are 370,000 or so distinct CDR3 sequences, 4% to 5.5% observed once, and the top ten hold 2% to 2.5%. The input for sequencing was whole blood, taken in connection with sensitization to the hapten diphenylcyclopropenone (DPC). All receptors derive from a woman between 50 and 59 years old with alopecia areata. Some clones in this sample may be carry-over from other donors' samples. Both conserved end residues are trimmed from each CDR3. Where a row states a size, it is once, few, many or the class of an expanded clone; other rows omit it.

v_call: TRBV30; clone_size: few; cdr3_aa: AFSAKGNTEAF
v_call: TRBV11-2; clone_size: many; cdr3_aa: ASSLQRGRNEKLF
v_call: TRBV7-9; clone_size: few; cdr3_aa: ASSFAGTGGFGRAADTQY
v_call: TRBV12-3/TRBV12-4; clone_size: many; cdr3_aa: ASSGTGGSGNTIY
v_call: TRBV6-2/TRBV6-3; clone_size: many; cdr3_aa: ASRPPDYT
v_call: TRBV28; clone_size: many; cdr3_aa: ASSLDPGVGSYNEQF
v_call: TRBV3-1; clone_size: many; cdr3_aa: ASSHLGSPLH
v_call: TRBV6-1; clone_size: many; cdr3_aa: ASSESYNQPQH
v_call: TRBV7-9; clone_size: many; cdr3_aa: ASSSTGLVEQY
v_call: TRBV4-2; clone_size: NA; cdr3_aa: ASSQQSGGTYNEQF
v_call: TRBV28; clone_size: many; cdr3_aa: ASSSGWGRGF
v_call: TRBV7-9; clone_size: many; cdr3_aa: ASSSSRRDQETQY
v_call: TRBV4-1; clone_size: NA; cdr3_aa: ASSQADTTGGVSYEQY
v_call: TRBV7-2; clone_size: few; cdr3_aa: ASSFGQSKDTQY
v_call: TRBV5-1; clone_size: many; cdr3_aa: ASSLEVESEQY
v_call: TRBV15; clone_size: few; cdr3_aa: ATSRDHVRNTEAF
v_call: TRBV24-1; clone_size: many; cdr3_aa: ATSDPWTSGGTDTQY
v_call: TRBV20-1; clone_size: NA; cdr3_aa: SAWSSGGAGYEQY
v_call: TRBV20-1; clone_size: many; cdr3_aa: SARDPALAGRTDTQY
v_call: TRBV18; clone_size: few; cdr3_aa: ASSPPTGRNIQY
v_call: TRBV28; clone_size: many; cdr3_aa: ASSPLAGEANEQF
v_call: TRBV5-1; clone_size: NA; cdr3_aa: ASSSLGDEQF
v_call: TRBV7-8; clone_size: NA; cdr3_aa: ASSLVSLGNTIY
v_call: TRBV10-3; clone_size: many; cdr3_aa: AISEPKGLATEAF
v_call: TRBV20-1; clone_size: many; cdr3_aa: SAIPYSSYEQY
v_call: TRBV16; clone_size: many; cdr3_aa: ASSGTGNLGYT
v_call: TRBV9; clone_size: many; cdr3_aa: ASSAPLLDTQY
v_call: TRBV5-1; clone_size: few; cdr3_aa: ASSHTGYETQY
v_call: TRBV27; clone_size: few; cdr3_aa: ASSLADRGWDEQF
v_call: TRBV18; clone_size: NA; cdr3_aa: ASSPVLAAEQF
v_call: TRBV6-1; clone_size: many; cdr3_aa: ASSDIRRASNQPQH
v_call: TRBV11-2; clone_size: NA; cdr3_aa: ASSLGLIGTSTNYGYT
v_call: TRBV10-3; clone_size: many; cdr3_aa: ASGGETEQY
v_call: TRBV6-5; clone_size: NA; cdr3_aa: ASRGLADNTQY
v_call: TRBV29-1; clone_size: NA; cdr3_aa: SVAQEPSF
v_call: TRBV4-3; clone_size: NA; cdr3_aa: ASSQDGSIGELF
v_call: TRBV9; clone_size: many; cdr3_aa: ASSVAQTGPYEQY
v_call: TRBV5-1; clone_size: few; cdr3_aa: ASSLGGTRNEQY
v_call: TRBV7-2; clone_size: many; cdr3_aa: ASSYGMGAANIQY
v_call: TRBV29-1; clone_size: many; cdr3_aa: SVYRGLNTEAF
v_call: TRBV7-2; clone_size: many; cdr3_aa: ASSWGQLEGRETQY
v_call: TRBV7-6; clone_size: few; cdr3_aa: ASTLLTGDTEAF
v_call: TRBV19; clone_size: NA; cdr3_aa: ASRTGTGGPNYGYT
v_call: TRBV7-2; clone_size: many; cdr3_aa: ASSQSGWVAEAF
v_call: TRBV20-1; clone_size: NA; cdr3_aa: SASWLARTGELF
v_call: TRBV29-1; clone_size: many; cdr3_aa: SVAGANTGELF
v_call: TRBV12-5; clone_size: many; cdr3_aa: ASALGGESEPQH
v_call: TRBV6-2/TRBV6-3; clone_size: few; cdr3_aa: ASGGNTNYGYT
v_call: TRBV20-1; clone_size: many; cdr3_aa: SARDLYEQY